This T cell receptor beta chain derives from a study of T cells in Graves' hyperthyroidism and ophthalmopathy. Study overall: Sampling of peripheral blood happened at initial diagnosis, prior to any treatment. Overall study findings and caveats: Blood samples included most of the expanded thyroid clonotypes exceeding 0.001.

V trimming: 8 bases; J trimming: 3 bases; junction bases outside the gene matches: 10. The CDR3 is 14 amino acids. Germline loops: CDR1 LNHDA, CDR2 SQIVND (reference sequence). This clonotype was seen repeatedly, ten times or more. Its antigen is undetermined. It was RNA transcripts that yielded the amplified TCR beta CDR3 regions. In the first-round RT-PCR of the TCR CDR3, the HTBI primer set was used. In TCRdb, the multiplex PCR reads were re-called with MiXCR into one record per CDR3 protein. The sample holds 550,000 to 700,000 distinct CDR3 sequences, under 15% seen once. This TCR was recovered from a woman in her forties with Graves' ophthalmopathy. The rearrangement links TRBV19 to TRBJ2-7; 7 nucleotides agree with TRBD2. Sequencing was carried out using blood. DNA of the CDR3: TGTGCCAGTGCGGCGACGAGCGGGAACTACGAGCAGTACTTC. Amino acids: CASAATSGNYEQYF.